This TCR beta chain stems from a study of OX40 agonist ivuxolimab in advanced cancers. Regarding the research as a whole: The costimulatory receptor OX40 (CD134) was targeted by ivuxolimab, a fully human IgG2 agonistic monoclonal antibody. Intravenous ivuxolimab was administered to patients every 2 weeks at six dose levels: 0.01, 0.1, 0.3, 1.5, 3 and 10 mg/kg. Of the 50 or so patients in dose escalation, about 20 had hepatocellular carcinoma, approximately 15 had melanoma, 9 had renal cell carcinoma and 9 had head and neck cancer. The dose-escalation cohort was approximately 83% male with a mean age of roughly 62 years, ranging from roughly 23 to 90. Patients were allowed to have had prior anti-PD-1, anti-PD-L1 or anti-CTLA-4 therapy, and approximately 40% of the dose-escalation patients had been treated with checkpoint inhibitors. Partial responses were achieved by three dose-escalation patients, of whom one had hepatocellular carcinoma and two had cutaneous melanoma. The point of sequencing TCRbeta in the periphery was to test whether ivuxolimab changed TCR sequence diversity and drove clonal T-cell expansion. The paper reports the monotherapy dose-escalation portion (N of about 50 patients) of the phase I ivuxolimab trial.

The trial excluded patients who had a history of autoimmune disease or who were on systemic immunosuppression. In every dose cohort, peripheral blood was drawn for TCR sequencing at baseline, cycle 4 day 1, and cycle 7 day 1. The samples were taken from a phase I, first-in-human, multicenter, open-label dose-escalation trial of ivuxolimab. Adults with locally advanced or metastatic head and neck squamous cell, hepatocellular, melanoma or renal cell carcinoma were enrolled in the trial. Before TCR sequencing, CD4+ T cells and CD8+ T cells were sorted from peripheral blood as separate populations. The investigation overall reported the following: Antigen specificity was not determined for the clonally expanded peripheral T cells. In the 0.1-3.0 mg/kg groups, partial responders had among the lowest normalized peripheral clonal expansion, particularly in CD8+ T cells. After ivuxolimab, expanded clones were on average more numerous among CD8+ T cells than among CD4+ T cells. At doses from 0.1 to 3.0 mg/kg, clonal expansion was seen in both CD4+ and CD8+ blood T cells between baseline and week 6. Low levels of normalized T-cell clonal expansion were also shown by some nonresponding patients.

About this clone itself: The antigen it recognizes is unknown. Per-nucleotide qualities are absent, and no much larger clonotype sits a single base away.

Inclusive of the bounding cysteine and phenylalanine, the CDR3 is 14 residues long. The read is trimmed to its CDR3 DNA, 42 bases read in frame from base 1. Trimming takes 1 base from V and 1 base from J, and the germline ends sit 5 bases apart. The germline V gene specifies LGHNA as CDR1 and YSLEER as CDR2. Genomic DNA was extracted from sorted cells for sequencing of the TCRbeta CDR3 region. The immunoSEQ Assay was used for sequencing of TCRbeta CDR3 regions. TCRdb holds this immuneACCESS table with in-frame rearrangements only. Some clones are missing; in checked studies, unresolved V genes explain under half, and the rest has no known cause. The table for this sample lists about 69,000 clones; nearly 90% of them were counted only once. The ten largest make up over 9.5% of the sample.

This material consisted of CD4+ or CD8+ T cells sorted from blood, taken in a trial of the OX40 agonist ivuxolimab. The chain joins TRBV4-3 to TRBJ1-5, and perhaps TRBD1 as D gene, on 5 matching bases. The TCR was taken from an adult with an advanced solid tumor such as melanoma, head and neck, liver or kidney cancer. The nucleotides read TGCGCCAGCAGCCAAGGGGGGAGCAATCAGCCCCAGCATTTT. Its product reads: CASSQGGSNQPQHF.